This TCR beta chain is drawn from a study of T cell responses to AZD1222 COVID-19 vaccine. The assay was immunoSEQ multiplex PCR, and TCRdb's table has in-frame clones only and misses some. The table shows fewer than 150,000 clones, with more than 75% occurring only once. The sequence was obtained from an adult who received the AZD1222 COVID-19 vaccine. Sample: peripheral blood, taken 28 days after the second AZD1222 dose.

Here the CDR3 reads CASSSGTGEYNEQFF. The DNA for the CDR3 is TGTGCCAGCAGTTCCGGGACAGGGGAGTACAATGAGCAGTTCTTC. V is TRBV6-6 and J is TRBJ2-1; 10 bases fit TRBD1. This CDR3 region has 15 residues. Germline trimming cut 4 bases from V and 4 bases from J; bases unmatched to any gene: 4. Germline lookup yields CDR1 MNHNY and CDR2 SVGAGI (reference sequence).